The source of this T cell receptor beta chain is a study of regulatory T cells in long-lasting Graves disease. Both iRepertoire HTBI primers and Arm-PCR of CDR3 regions were used to build the TCR beta libraries. Original processing methods: Across samples, 60 or so TRBV and some 13 TRBJ segments were found. TCRdb itself ran the multiplex PCR reads through MiXCR, one entry per CDR3 protein. TCRdb, not the authors, supplied the V and J calls. The sample consists of roughly 400,000 distinct CDR3 sequences, around 21% of them appearing once. As to this clonotype: Its antigen is currently unknown.

Germline V gene lookup returns CDR1 MDHEN and CDR2 SYDVKM. The CDR3 consists of 15 residues. Study conclusions and caveats: Whereas new patients shared about a thousand public clonotypes, persistent patients shared more, at a few thousand.

Time point noted: persistent/refractory GD, antithyroid drugs over 5 years with positive TRAb. The TCR library was made from RNA extracted from PBMCs. A blood draw put about 10 milliliters of peripheral blood into EDTA tubes. The sample consisted of peripheral blood mononuclear cells (PBMCs), taken when the disease was refractory, from a patient treated with antithyroid drugs. The chain has TRBV28 and TRBJ1-3, with 7 positions matching TRBD1. The sequence was obtained from a female donor with Graves disease. CDR3 DNA: TGTGCTTCGGGCGGGACAGCAATCTCTGGAAACACCATATATTTT. Translating it yields CASGGTAISGNTIYF.